This T cell receptor beta chain was obtained from a study of cytomegalovirus exposure and HLA in healthy donors. PCR involved 60 Vbeta and 13 Jbeta primers. Libraries were prepared by immunoSEQ multiplex PCR; TCRdb keeps only in-frame clonotypes and omits some of them. This sample has some 95,000 clones, with 78% found just once. The TCR originated in a woman between 35 and 50 years old in good health and CMV-seropositive. The sample was PBMCs.

In DNA form, the CDR3 reads TGTGCCAGCGCCGGGCAGCCGGGGATTGGGGCCAACGTCCTGACTTTC. It specifies CASAGQPGIGANVLTF. The chain carries TRBV9 and TRBJ2-6; a weak D match, TRBD2 (5 bases). CDR1 is SGDLS, CDR2 YYNGEE, per germline. Deletions cut 7 bases from V and 3 bases from J, with 17 bases between. The CDR3 contains 16 residues.